What follows describes a single TCR beta chain. This sample is drawn from a study of cytomegalovirus exposure and HLA in healthy donors. The PCR ran on 60 Vbeta and 13 Jbeta primers. The data were produced by immunoSEQ multiplex PCR, yet TCRdb's version contains in-frame clones alone and is incomplete. Here the sample spans about 85,000 clones, under 90% being singletons. The TCR was taken from a man aged 50 to 59 in good health and CMV-seropositive. The sequenced sample consisted of PBMCs.

CDR3 DNA sequence: TGCGCCAGCAGCGCCGGGACAGGGCTTGACGAGCAGTACTTC. Protein: CASSAGTGLDEQYF. The rearrangement links TRBV5-1 to TRBJ2-7, with 9 positions matching TRBD1. This CDR3 region has 14 residues. Trimming took 4 bases from V and 5 from J; bases not matched to a gene: 7. Germline assignment: CDR1 SGHRS and CDR2 YFSETQ.